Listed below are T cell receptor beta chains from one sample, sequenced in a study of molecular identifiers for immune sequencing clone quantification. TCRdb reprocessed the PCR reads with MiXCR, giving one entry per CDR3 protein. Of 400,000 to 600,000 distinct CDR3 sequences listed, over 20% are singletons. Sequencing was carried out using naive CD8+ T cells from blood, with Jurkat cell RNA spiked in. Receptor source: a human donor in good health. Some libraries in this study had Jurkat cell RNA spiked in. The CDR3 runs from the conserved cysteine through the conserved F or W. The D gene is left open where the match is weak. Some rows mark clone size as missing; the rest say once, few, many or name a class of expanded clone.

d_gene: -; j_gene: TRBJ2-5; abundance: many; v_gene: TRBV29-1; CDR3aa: CSAMQETQYF; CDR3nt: TGCAGCGCAATGCAAGAGACCCAGTACTTC
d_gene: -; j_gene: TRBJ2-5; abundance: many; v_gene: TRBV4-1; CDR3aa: CASSPHPYVETQYF; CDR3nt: TGCGCCAGCAGCCCCCATCCGTATGTAGAGACCCAGTACTTC
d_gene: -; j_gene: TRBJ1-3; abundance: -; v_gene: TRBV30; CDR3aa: CARSEGDSGNTIYF; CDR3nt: TGTGCCCGGAGTGAGGGAGACTCTGGAAACACCATATATTTT
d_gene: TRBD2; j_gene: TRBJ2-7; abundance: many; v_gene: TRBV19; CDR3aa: CASSIGTSGVYEQYF; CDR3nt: TGTGCCAGTAGTATCGGGACTAGCGGGGTCTACGAGCAGTACTTC
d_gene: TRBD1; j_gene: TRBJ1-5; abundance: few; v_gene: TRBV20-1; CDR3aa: CSARGDRVDGNQPQHF; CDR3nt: TGCAGTGCTAGAGGGGACAGGGTGGATGGCAATCAGCCCCAGCATTTT
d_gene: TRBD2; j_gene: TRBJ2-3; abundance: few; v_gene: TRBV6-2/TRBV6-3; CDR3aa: CASSPDGGDLTDTQYF; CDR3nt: TGTGCCAGCAGTCCCGACGGGGGGGACCTCACAGATACGCAGTATTTT
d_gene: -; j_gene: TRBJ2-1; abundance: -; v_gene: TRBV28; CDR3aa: CASSLFSSPYQDEQFF; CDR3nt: TGTGCCAGCAGTTTATTCTCTAGCCCATATCAGGATGAGCAGTTCTTC
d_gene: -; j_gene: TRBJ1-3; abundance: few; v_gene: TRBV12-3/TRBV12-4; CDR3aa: CASSFSDRYSGNTIYF; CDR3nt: TGTGCCAGCAGTTTTAGCGACAGATACTCTGGAAACACCATATATTTT
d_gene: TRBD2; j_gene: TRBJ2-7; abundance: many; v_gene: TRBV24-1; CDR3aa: CATSDIAGPHEQYF; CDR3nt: TGTGCCACCAGTGATATAGCGGGGCCTCACGAGCAGTACTTC
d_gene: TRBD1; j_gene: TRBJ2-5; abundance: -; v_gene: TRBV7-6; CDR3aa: CTSSPEGLGGAYETQYF; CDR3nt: TGTACCAGCAGCCCAGAGGGATTAGGGGGCGCTTACGAGACCCAGTACTTC
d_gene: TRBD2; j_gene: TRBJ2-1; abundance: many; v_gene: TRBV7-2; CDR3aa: CASSLELAGGPGDYNEQFF; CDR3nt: TGTGCCAGCAGCTTAGAACTAGCGGGAGGGCCAGGGGACTACAATGAGCAGTTCTTC
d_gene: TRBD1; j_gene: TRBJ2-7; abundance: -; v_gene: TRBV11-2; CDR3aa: CASSLDSGQGYEQYF; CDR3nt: TGTGCCAGCAGCTTGGATTCGGGACAGGGTTACGAGCAGTACTTC
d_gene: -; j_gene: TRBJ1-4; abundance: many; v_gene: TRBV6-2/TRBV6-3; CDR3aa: CASSYSWRNWEKLFF; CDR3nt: TGTGCCAGCAGTTACTCGTGGCGCAATTGGGAAAAACTGTTTTTT
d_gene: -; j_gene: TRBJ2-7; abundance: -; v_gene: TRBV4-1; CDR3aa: CASSPGPSPTYEQYF; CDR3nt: TGCGCCAGCAGCCCCGGGCCAAGCCCGACCTACGAGCAGTACTTC
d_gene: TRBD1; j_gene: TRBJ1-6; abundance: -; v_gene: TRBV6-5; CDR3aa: CASSYSAQGASSPLHF; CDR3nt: TGTGCCAGCAGTTACTCGGCCCAGGGGGCTAGCTCACCCCTCCACTTT
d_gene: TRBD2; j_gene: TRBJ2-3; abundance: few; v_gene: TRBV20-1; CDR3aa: CSAYQREGQVMFTDTQYF; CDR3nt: TGCAGTGCCTACCAGCGGGAGGGCCAGGTTATGTTCACAGATACGCAGTATTTT
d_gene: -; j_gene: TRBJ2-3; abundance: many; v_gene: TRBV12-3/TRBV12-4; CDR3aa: CASSFLVDTQYF; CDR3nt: TGTGCCAGCAGTTTTTTGGTAGATACGCAGTATTTT
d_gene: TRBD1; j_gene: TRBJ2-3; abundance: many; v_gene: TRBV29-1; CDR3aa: CSVEPGTGGLWSTDTQYF; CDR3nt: TGCAGCGTTGAACCCGGGACAGGGGGCTTATGGTCAACAGATACGCAGTATTTT
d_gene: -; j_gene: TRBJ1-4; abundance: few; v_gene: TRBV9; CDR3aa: CASSESLAGGKLFF; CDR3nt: TGTGCCAGCAGCGAAAGCTTGGCCGGCGGAAAACTGTTTTTT
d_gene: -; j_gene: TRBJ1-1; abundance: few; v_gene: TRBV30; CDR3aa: CAWRAGYTEAFF; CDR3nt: TGTGCCTGGAGGGCAGGATACACTGAAGCTTTCTTT
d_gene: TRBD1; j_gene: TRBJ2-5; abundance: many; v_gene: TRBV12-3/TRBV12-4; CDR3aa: CASSPSYRGPETQYF; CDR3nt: TGTGCCAGCAGTCCCTCATACAGGGGGCCAGAGACCCAGTACTTC
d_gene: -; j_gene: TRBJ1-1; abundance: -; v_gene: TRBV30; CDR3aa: CAWSVGRVSFEAFF; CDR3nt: TGTGCCTGGAGTGTAGGGCGGGTTTCCTTTGAAGCTTTCTTT
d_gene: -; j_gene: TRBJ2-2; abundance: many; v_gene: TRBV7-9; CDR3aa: CASSLGWNTGELFF; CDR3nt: TGTGCCAGCAGCTTAGGCTGGAACACCGGGGAGCTGTTTTTT
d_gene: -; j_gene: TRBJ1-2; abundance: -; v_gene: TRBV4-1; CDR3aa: CASSQVTALVYGYTF; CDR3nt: TGCGCCAGCAGCCAAGTGACAGCTCTTGTCTATGGCTACACCTTC
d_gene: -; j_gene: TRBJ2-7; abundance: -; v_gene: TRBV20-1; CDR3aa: CSARGLTYEQYF; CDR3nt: TGCAGTGCTAGAGGACTCACCTACGAGCAGTACTTC
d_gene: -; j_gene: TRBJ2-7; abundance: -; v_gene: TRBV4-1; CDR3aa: CASSHRADPYEQYF; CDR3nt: TGCGCCAGCAGCCATAGAGCGGACCCCTACGAGCAGTACTTC